This TCR beta chain was captured by sequencing in a study of blood T cell repertoires in COVID-19. Study context: There were acute and convalescent COVID-19 samples, and they came from the United States, Italy and Spain. Nucleic acid was either cDNA or gDNA, and it came from T cells, B-cell-depleted T cells, or PBMCs.

Per the original data handling: Amplification with reference gene primers provided the estimates of nucleated cell counts. TCRdb's table, derived via immunoSEQ multiplex PCR, lists solely in-frame clones and lacks some. V, J and clone size are taken as reported in that table, and D and trimming were inferred from the DNA itself. Counted here are 100,000 to 150,000 clones, around nine tenths occurring once; the ten biggest clones make up approximately 1.1%. Sample: peripheral blood. The receptor comes from a woman of 80 years or more with acute or convalescent COVID-19.

CDR3 DNA sequence: TGTGCCAGCAGTTACCCGTCAGGGACTGAAGCTTTCTTT. This encodes CASSYPSGTEAFF. V is TRBV6-6 and J is TRBJ1-1; perhaps TRBD1 as D (5 bases). The CDR3 length is 13 residues. V lost 2 bases to trimming and J lost 5 bases, with 9 bases between them. Germline CDR1 is MNHNY and CDR2 is SVGAGI (reference sequence).